This TCR beta chain was profiled in a study of CD8+ T cells in alopecia areata. Extraction of RNA preceded its reverse transcription into cDNA, which served as the sequencing template. The method was immunoSEQ multiplex PCR; TCRdb's version includes in-frame clones alone and lacks a portion of them. The sample lists about 190,000 clones; more than 55% were seen once. The treatment is: oral pan-JAK inhibitor, 5-10 mg twice daily. The sample holds a few counts of this clone. The CDR3 has 17 residues. Looked up from germline, CDR1 is MGHRA and CDR2 is YSYEKL. Trimming stripped 5 bases from V and 0 bases from J, with 18 bases between.

The sample here was CD4+ T cells sorted from blood, taken at roughly week 49, from a patient treated with tofacitinib. This clonotype originated in a human donor with alopecia areata. This chain joins TRBV4-1 and TRBJ2-3, with a tentative D call TRBD2 (6 bases). As DNA, the CDR3 is TGCGCCAGCAGCGAAACGGGCGGGGCCTCGAGCACAGATACGCAGTATTTT. Protein sequence: CASSETGGASSTDTQYF.